This T cell receptor (beta chain) derives from a study of cytomegalovirus exposure and HLA in healthy donors. About the research overall: From donors who were HLA-typed, an early data release held approximately 80 million unique TCRs.

In regard to this clone: Its specificity is unknown.

PCR employed 60 Vbeta and 13 Jbeta primers. Original processing methods: Counted up in a later analysis, unique TCR beta chains came to about 80 million, with about 9.9 million shared. Sequenced by immunoSEQ multiplex PCR; TCRdb stores in-frame clones only, minus some. V and J calls and clone size are as listed in that table; D and trimming were resolved from the DNA. The profile covers a few hundred thousand clones, with over 70% appearing a single time and about 0.3% taken by the ten largest. V lost 6 bases, J lost 8 bases, and 9 bases stayed unmatched. This CDR3 has 14 residues. Germline V lookup: CDR1 SGHVS, CDR2 FNYEAQ. General study findings and limits: Cytomegalovirus association was listed for approximately 160 TCR beta chains.

The sample consisted of PBMCs. The clonotype originates from a girl aged 2-10 years in good health and CMV-seronegative. V usage is TRBV7-6 and J usage is TRBJ1-2; 10 bases line up with TRBD1. The CDR3 here is CASSPPGQGKGYTF. The DNA of the CDR3 is TGTGCCAGCAGTCCACCGGGACAGGGGAAAGGCTACACCTTC.